Included here is one TCR beta chain sequence, with context. Its target is not known. This entry is derived from a study of shared clonotypes between healthy human individuals. General study results and limits: Among a few donors, around 5% of naive CD4 clonotypes were found in common.

Cells designated naive CD8 were CD45RO-negative and were positively selected for CCR7, with terminally differentiated effector memory CD45RA+ cells excluded. Germline V gene data show CDR1 as MNHNS and CDR2 as SASEGT. Trimming shortened V by 8 bases and J by 4 bases, and 15 bases separated the two germline ends. The CDR3 runs to 14 residues. Sorted subsets were amplified in replicate PCRs using about 200 ng DNA, roughly 30,000 T cell genomes. As handled by the study authors: ImmunoSEQ sequences covered only the junction and lacked quality scores; filtering therefore differed. Clones were read by immunoSEQ multiplex PCR, and TCRdb kept only the in-frame ones, dropping some. V, J and clone size are those of that table, while D and trimming were read from the DNA. There are some 2.1 million clones in the sample; less than 95% occur only once, and roughly 1.1% lies in the top ten.

The specimen was naive CD8+ T cells sorted from blood. The clonotype comes from a man younger than 30 in good health. This sequence joins TRBV6-1 and TRBJ1-5; maybe TRBD1 (5 bases). The chain's CDR3 is CASRAGQSNQPQHF. The DNA for the CDR3 is TGTGCCAGCCGGGCGGGGCAGAGTAATCAGCCCCAGCATTTT.